A single sample gave rise to the 10 T cell receptor beta chains below, sequenced in a study of T cell responses to AZD1222 COVID-19 vaccine. This table comes from immunoSEQ multiplex PCR, and its TCRdb copy is limited to in-frame clones, with some not included. The data hold more than 140,000 clones, with approximately 90% observed a single time. The input for sequencing was peripheral blood, taken on day 0 of AZD1222 vaccination. The receptors were gathered from an adult in good health.

The chain joins TRBV18 to TRBJ2-1; D possibly corresponds to TRBD1 (6 bases). V lost 0 bases and J lost 15, with 15 bases in between. CDR1 KGHSH and CDR2 LQKENI come from the germline V gene. The CDR3 totals 13 residues. CDR3 nucleotides: TGTGCCAGCTCACCACCCAGCCAGGGGATGGTGTTCTTC. It translates to CASSPPSQGMVFF.

The chain joins TRBV28 to TRBJ2-7, with 7 nucleotides matching TRBD1. The CDR3 covers 18 residues. Germline lookup yields CDR1 MDHEN and CDR2 SYDVKM. J gave up 0 bases and V 6 bases, and 17 bases lay outside the gene matches. In DNA, the CDR3 is TGTGCCAGCAGACCCGCCCCCGGGACAGCTTACGTCTCCTACGAGCAGTACTTC. This encodes CASRPAPGTAYVSYEQYF.

V is TRBV4-2 and J is TRBJ2-2; 8 nucleotides match TRBD2. The CDR3 is made up of 19 amino acids. Germline loops: CDR1 LGHNA, CDR2 YNFKEQ. Germline trimming cut 0 bases from V and 0 bases from J; bases unmatched to any gene: 9. The CDR3 sequence is CASSQEVGNSGANTGELFF. The CDR3 bases are TGTGCCAGCAGCCAAGAAGTCGGCAATAGCGGGGCGAACACCGGGGAGCTGTTTTTT.

The chain carries TRBV19 and TRBJ2-5; a possible D gene is TRBD1 (5 bases). The V gene's germline CDR1 is LNHDA and CDR2 SQIVND (reference sequence). CDR3 size: 14 residues. V was pared by 3 bases and J by 2 bases, with 10 bases between. This CDR3 reads CASSIQGYQETQYF. For the CDR3, the DNA is TGTGCCAGTAGTATCCAGGGTTATCAAGAGACCCAGTACTTC.

V is TRBV10-3 and J is TRBJ1-3; TRBD1 might be the D (6 bases). CDR3 length: 19 amino acids. Germline V CDR1 and CDR2: ENHRY, SYGVKD. V dropped 3 bases and J dropped 4 bases, with 25 bases sitting between them. The CDR3 loop reads CAISDIQARGGRRGNTIYF. The CDR3 DNA sequence: TGTGCCATCAGTGACATCCAGGCCCGCGGGGGGCGCCGAGGAAACACCATATATTTT.

This rearrangement joins TRBV9 to TRBJ2-2, with 13 bases lining up with TRBD2. V lost 4 bases to trimming and J lost 7 bases; unmatched junction nucleotides: 7. CDR1 is SGDLS, CDR2 YYNGEE, per germline. The CDR3 is made up of 16 amino acids. CDR3 nucleotides: TGTGCCAGCAGCTTACGACTAGCGGGAGGTATCGGGGAGCTGTTTTTT. Protein product: CASSLRLAGGIGELFF.

V usage is TRBV28 and J usage is TRBJ2-7; TRBD2 is a possible D gene (6 bases). Germline loops: CDR1 MDHEN, CDR2 SYDVKM. There are 14 residues in the CDR3. V gave up 3 bases and J gave up 3 bases, with 12 bases separating them. The CDR3 nucleotides are TGTGCCAGCAGTTTGGTTGCTAGCGTCTACGAGCAGTACTTC. This translates into CASSLVASVYEQYF.

This chain links TRBV6-5 with TRBJ2-1; TRBD1 matches at 7 bases. This CDR3 comprises 15 residues. Germline V gene sequence: CDR1 MNHEY, CDR2 SVGAGI. Trimming at V came to 7 bases and at J to 0 bases, leaving 6 bases not matched to a gene. The CDR3 DNA reads as TGTGCCAGCAATCGACAGGGCGGCTCCTACAATGAGCAGTTCTTC. Translated: CASNRQGGSYNEQFF.

This chain links TRBV25-1 with TRBJ2-7; no reliable D call. Germline CDR1 is MGHDK and CDR2 is SYGVNS. Trimming pared 3 bases from V and 1 base from J, leaving 7 bases between. The CDR3 is 13 residues long. This chain's CDR3 is CASSDSNSYEQYF. DNA for the CDR3: TGTGCCAGCAGTGACTCCAATTCCTACGAGCAGTACTTC.

V is TRBV27 and J is TRBJ2-7; no clear D gene. The CDR3 runs 14 residues. The germline V gene has CDR1 MNHEY and CDR2 SMNVEV (reference sequence). With 0 bases removed from V and 2 bases from J, the gap between germline ends came to 8 bases. The CDR3 sequence is CASSLSGLTYEQYF. The CDR3, as DNA: TGTGCCAGCAGTTTATCGGGTCTTACCTACGAGCAGTACTTC.